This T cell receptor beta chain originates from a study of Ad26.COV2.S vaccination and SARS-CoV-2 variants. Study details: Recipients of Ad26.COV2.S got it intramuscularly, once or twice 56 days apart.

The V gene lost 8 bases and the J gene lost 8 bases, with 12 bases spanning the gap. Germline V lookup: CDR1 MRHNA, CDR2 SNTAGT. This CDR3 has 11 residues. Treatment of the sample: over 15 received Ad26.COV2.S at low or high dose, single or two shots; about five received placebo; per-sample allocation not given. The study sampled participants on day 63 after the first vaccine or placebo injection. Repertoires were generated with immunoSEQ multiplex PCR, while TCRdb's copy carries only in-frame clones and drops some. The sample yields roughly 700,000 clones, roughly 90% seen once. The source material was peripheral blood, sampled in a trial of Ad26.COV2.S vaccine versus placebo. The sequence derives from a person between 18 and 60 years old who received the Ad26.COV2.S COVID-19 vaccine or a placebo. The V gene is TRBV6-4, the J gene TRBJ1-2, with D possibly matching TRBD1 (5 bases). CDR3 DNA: TGTGCCAGCGATTATAGGGGCGGCTACACCTTC. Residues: CASDYRGGYTF.